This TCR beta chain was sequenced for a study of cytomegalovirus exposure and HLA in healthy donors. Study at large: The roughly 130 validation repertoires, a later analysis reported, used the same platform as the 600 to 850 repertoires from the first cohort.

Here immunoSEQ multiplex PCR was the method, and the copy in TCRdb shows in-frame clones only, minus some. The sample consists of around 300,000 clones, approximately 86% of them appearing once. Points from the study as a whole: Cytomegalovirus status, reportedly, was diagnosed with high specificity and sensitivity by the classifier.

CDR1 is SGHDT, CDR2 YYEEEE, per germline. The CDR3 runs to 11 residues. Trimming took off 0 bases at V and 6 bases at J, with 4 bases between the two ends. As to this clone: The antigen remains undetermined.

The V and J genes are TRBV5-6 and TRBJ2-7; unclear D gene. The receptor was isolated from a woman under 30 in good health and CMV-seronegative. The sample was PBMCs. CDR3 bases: TGTGCCAGCAGCTTGGCGCGCGAGCAGTACTTC. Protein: CASSLAREQYF.